Listed below are T cell receptor beta chains from one sample, sequenced in a study of T-cell memory formation after mild COVID-19. MiXCR was run by TCRdb on the 5' RACE reads, yielding one entry per CDR3 protein. The table lists hundreds of thousands of distinct CDR3 sequences, more than 15% of them singletons. Sequenced input: PBMCs or a T cell subset sorted from them (not recorded which). The receptors originated from an adult woman who had mild COVID-19 (a few samples of this study predate the infection). Cell type and time point are not known. CDR3s include the opening cysteine and the closing phenylalanine or tryptophan. Size tells how often a clone was seen (once, few, many) or the class of an expanded clone, and some rows leave it out.

once,TRBV12-3/TRBV12-4,TRBJ2-3,CASSLVIIVGTDTQYF
.,TRBV15,TRBJ2-3,CATSKNGTSGRYTQYF
many,TRBV20-1,TRBJ1-5,CSASEGLEPQHF
many,TRBV5-1,TRBJ2-7,CASSSGQGAYEQYF
.,TRBV23-1,TRBJ2-7,CASSQGGSNSYEQYF
many,TRBV12-3/TRBV12-4,TRBJ1-6,CASSHMRPGDRGRPPLHF
.,TRBV25-1,TRBJ2-1,CASSEEGPYNEQFF
.,TRBV5-1,TRBJ2-2,CASSLGYRGTGELFF
.,TRBV6-5,TRBJ2-3,CASSYSMGGQGSTDTQYF
.,TRBV7-8,TRBJ2-3,CASSLAASDTDTQYF
.,TRBV12-3/TRBV12-4,TRBJ2-1,CASSWTRHNEQFF
.,TRBV20-1,TRBJ2-3,CSAPTSGGASTDTQYF
many,TRBV7-9,TRBJ2-3,CASSARDRSTDTQYF
.,TRBV20-1,TRBJ2-6,CSAHRSGANVLTF
.,TRBV4-1,TRBJ2-1,CASSQDVSGTYNEQFF
few,TRBV4-2,TRBJ2-5,CASSKTDSQETQYF
few,TRBV15,TRBJ2-1,CATSRDQASGSNEQFF
few,TRBV7-8,TRBJ2-5,CASSHVSSQYF
.,TRBV5-1,TRBJ1-1,CASSLGQGRGGTEAFF
few,TRBV14,TRBJ1-5,CASSLQRGPFSNQPQHF
few,TRBV12-3/TRBV12-4,TRBJ1-1,CASSLRDRGEAFF
once,TRBV20-1,TRBJ2-7,CSGQDRVPGQGFKQYF
many,TRBV7-9,TRBJ2-3,CASSLDGADTQYF
.,TRBV4-2,TRBJ2-7,CASSPDQGGPEQYF
.,TRBV6-5,TRBJ2-7,CASSLPGQGAIEQYF
.,TRBV7-2,TRBJ1-1,CASSKRWNTEAFF
.,TRBV29-1,TRBJ2-1,CSVLGLAGGSSYNEQFF
.,TRBV5-1,TRBJ2-7,CASSLAGTGGLSANYEQYF
few,TRBV10-3,TRBJ2-7,CAIRGQAYEQYF
few,TRBV5-4,TRBJ2-7,CASSLGGGANEQYF
few,TRBV7-9,TRBJ2-5,CASSNRVGVEETQYF
.,TRBV20-1,TRBJ2-3,CSARAGLAGGVGTDTQYF
many,TRBV12-3/TRBV12-4,TRBJ1-3,CASSPWPGAGNTIYF
.,TRBV6-2/TRBV6-3,TRBJ1-1,CASTRDRNTEAFF
few,TRBV7-2,TRBJ2-5,CASSFGLAGARETQYF
.,TRBV11-2,TRBJ2-5,CASSGPEGQETQYF
many,TRBV7-9,TRBJ2-7,CASSLEGDPYEQYF
.,TRBV29-1,TRBJ2-1,CIVEDRLAGVGDEQFF
few,TRBV6-1,TRBJ1-1,CASSDSTEAFF
few,TRBV20-1,TRBJ2-7,CSASGTSGNEQYF
few,TRBV6-2/TRBV6-3,TRBJ2-1,CASRPRPYNEQFF
few,TRBV19,TRBJ2-5,CASSTLDTQYF
.,TRBV2,TRBJ1-1,CASSATNTEAFF
.,TRBV6-1,TRBJ1-2,CASSEALTYGYTF
few,TRBV10-3,TRBJ2-7,CAISDPDTSLYEQYF
.,TRBV4-1,TRBJ2-5,CASSLIMGGTQYF
.,TRBV6-5,TRBJ2-3,CASSQLAGGSDTQYF
.,TRBV12-3/TRBV12-4,TRBJ2-7,CASSPDGAHEQYF
few,TRBV29-1,TRBJ2-3,CSVSSTGITDTQYF